This TCR beta chain was sequenced in a study of T cell responses to AZD1222 COVID-19 vaccine. Trimming at V came to 9 bases and at J to 3 bases, leaving 6 bases not matched to a gene. Looked up from germline, CDR1 is LNHDA and CDR2 is SQIVND (reference sequence). This CDR3 has 14 amino acids. TCRdb's copy holds only in-frame clones and misses some; the assay was immunoSEQ multiplex PCR. The sample shows approximately 150,000 clones, around 90% of them seen only once. The sequence came from an adult who received the MenACWY meningococcal vaccine as a control. The chain couples TRBV19 to TRBJ2-2; 8 bases match TRBD1. The sample in question was peripheral blood, obtained 28 days after the second dose of the MenACWY control vaccine. CDR3 nucleotide sequence: TGTGCCAGCCAATCGGACAGGGACACCGGGGAGCTGTTTTTT. Encoded protein: CASQSDRDTGELFF.